The 13 T cell receptor beta chains presented below share a single source sample, sequenced in a study of tumor and adjacent non-tumor tissue in lung cancer. Three rounds of nested PCR, following a modified ARM-PCR protocol, produced the TCRbeta library. MiXCR, applied by TCRdb to the multiplex PCR reads, yields one record per CDR3 protein. The table records approximately 66,000 distinct CDR3 sequences, about 55% of them present only once. This sample's RNA came from whole unsorted tissue. This non-tumor lung sample came from over 3 cm beyond the tumor edge. The sample taken for sequencing was distant non-tumor lung tissue. The receptors derive from a man aged 65 to 79 with non-small cell lung cancer.

Concerning this clonotype: A much larger clone sits a single nucleotide away, making a read error possible. This chain connects TRBV5-6 to TRBJ2-4, with D hard to call. Germline loops: CDR1 SGHDT, CDR2 YYEEEE. The CDR3 length is 13 residues. CDR3 sequence: CACSLVSKNIQYF. As DNA, the CDR3 is TGTGCCTGCAGCTTGGTTAGCAAAAACATTCAGTACTTC.

The CDR3 bases are TGCAGTGCTAGGACGACAGGGTGCCGGAATCAGCCCCAGCATTTT. Its translation: CSARTTGCRNQPQHF. The chain combines TRBV20-1 with TRBJ1-5, with 7 bases fitting TRBD1. Looked up from germline, CDR1 is DFQATT and CDR2 is SNEGSKA (reference sequence). The CDR3 is 15 amino acids. The junction had 9 bases not matched to a gene; V was cut back by 3 bases and J by 4 bases.

Turning to this clonotype: A read error may account for a junction end that differs from germline. The chain recombines TRBV11-2 with TRBJ1-4; TRBD1 aligns across 8 bases. Germline lookup yields CDR1 SGHAT and CDR2 FQNNGV. The CDR3 runs 18 residues. The CDR3 nucleotides are TGTGCCAGCAGCACACCCCAGGGGGCTAGAATCTTAAATAAAAAACCGTTTTTT. Translating gives CASSTPQGARILNKKPFF. Full variable domain (outside the CDR3, taken from reference TRBV11-2 and TRBJ1-4): EAGVAQSPRYKIIEKRQSVAFWCNPISGHATLYWYQQILGQGPKLLIQFQNNGVVDDSQLPKDRFSAERLKGVDSTLKIQPAKLEDSAVYLCASSTPQGARILNKKPFFGSGTQLSVL.

Remarks on this clonotype: The junction departs from germline at one end; a sequencing error may be responsible. This chain joins TRBV30 and TRBJ2-3, with unresolved D. CDR3 length: 17 residues. Germline CDR1 GTSNPN, CDR2 SVGIG (reference sequence). The CDR3 DNA reads as TGTGCCTGGAGCGTACTTAACGGCAAGATTGGGGAAGATACGCGGTATTTT. It encodes CAWSVLNGKIGEDTRYF.

This chain links TRBV5-1 with TRBJ2-1; no definite D call. This CDR3 has 12 residues. V lost 1 base to trimming and J lost 5 bases, with 4 bases between them. Germline V gives CDR1 SGHRS, CDR2 YFSETQ. CDR3 in DNA: TGCGCCAGCAGCTTGTCGGACAATGAGCAGTTCTTC. Translation: CASSLSDNEQFF. Full variable domain (remainder filled in from reference TRBV5-1 and TRBJ2-1): KAGVTQTPRYLIKTRGQQVTLSCSPISGHRSVSWYQQTPGQGLQFLFEYFSETQRNKGNFPGRFSGRQFSNSRSEMNVSTLELGDSALYLCASSLSDNEQFFGPGTRLTVL.

As for this clonotype: A junction boundary mismatches the germline segment, possibly from a read error. J is TRBJ2-3 and V is TRBV11-2; D unresolved. CDR3 length equals 12 residues. Germline loops: CDR1 SGHAT, CDR2 FQNNGV. For the CDR3, the DNA is TGCGCCAGCAGCCTTGTGCTAACGGATCAGTATTTT. It encodes CASSLVLTDQYF.

To note about this clonotype: Since a much larger clone is just one base distant, this may be a read error. V and J are TRBV6-6 and TRBJ2-5, with TRBD1 matching over 7 bases. The CDR3 contains 14 residues. Germline V gene data show CDR1 as MNHNY and CDR2 as SVGAGI (reference sequence). The CDR3 here is CASNYKGAWGIQYF. The CDR3 bases are TGTGCCAGCAATTACAAGGGGGCCTGGGGGATCCAGTACTTC.

A note on this clonotype: Lacking the conserved final phenylalanine or tryptophan, this CDR3 likely reflects a read error. Because the CDR3's place on the DNA is in doubt, the DNA is left out and the CDR3 is given as listed by TCRdb. This rearrangement joins TRBV11-3 to TRBJ2-4; the tabulated D call, TRBD1, remains unverified against the DNA. The CDR3 comprises 16 residues, both ends counted. Germline loops: CDR1 SGHNT, CDR2 YENEEA. CDR3 region: CASSLNRGNSKNILYL.

In the case of this clonotype: Being one base from a much bigger clone, this may be a read error. The V gene is TRBV6-5, the J gene TRBJ2-5; D uncertain. Germline V gene lookup returns CDR1 MNHEY and CDR2 SVGAGI. CDR3 length: 13 amino acids. CDR3 sequence: CTSSSRLPLTQYF. Here the CDR3 DNA reads TGTACCAGCAGTTCTCGATTACCCCTAACCCAGTACTTC.

This sequence joins TRBV29-1 and TRBJ2-2, with D hard to call. Germline CDR1 and CDR2: SQVTM and ANQGSEA. The CDR3 extends over 12 amino acids. Trimming took 7 bases from V and 14 from J, leaving 20 bases between them. The CDR3 protein is CSGSANTEELFF. The CDR3 DNA follows: TGCAGCGGGTCGGCGAACACCGAGGAACTGTTTTTT.

Note on this clonotype: This may be a read error: a much more frequent sequence differs by one nucleotide. The J gene is TRBJ2-5, the V gene TRBV5-4; no clear D gene. From germline, CDR1 is SGHNT and CDR2 YYREEE (reference sequence). The CDR3 consists of 16 residues. The CDR3 loop reads CVSSPGIFVYQETQYF. The CDR3 DNA reads TGTGTCAGCAGTCCGGGCATTTTCGTGTACCAAGAGACCCAGTACTTC.

For this clonotype: A much larger clonotype is one base distant, so this may be a read error. The chain links TRBV4-2 to TRBJ2-1; 12 bases agree with TRBD1. The CDR3 has 16 amino acids. Germline values: CDR1 LGHNA, CDR2 YNFKEQ. J lost 9 bases, V lost 4 bases, and 10 bases had no gene match. The DNA of the CDR3 is TGTGCCAGCAGCCTCGGGACAGGGGGCAATGAATGTGAGCAGTTCTTC. Amino acids: CASSLGTGGNECEQFF.

As to this clonotype: Since a much larger clone is just one base distant, this may be a read error. This rearrangement joins TRBV14 to TRBJ2-1, with 10 bases matching TRBD2. CDR1 and CDR2 (germline): SGHDN, FVKESK. The CDR3 is made up of 15 amino acids. The trim removed 6 bases at V and 6 bases at J, leaving 8 bases unmatched. Here the CDR3 DNA reads TGTGCCAGCAGATACGGGACTAGCGTCGCCAATGAGCAGTTCTTC. This translates into CASRYGTSVANEQFF. The whole variable domain, remainder taken from reference TRBV14 and TRBJ2-1, is EAGVTQFPSHSVIEKGQTVTLRCDPISGHDNLYWYRRVMGKEIKFLLHFVKESKQDESGMPNNRFLAERTGGTYSTLKVQPAELEDSGVYFCASRYGTSVANEQFFGPGTRLTVL.